One sample yielded the 13 T cell receptor beta chains listed below, sequenced in a study of identical twins. TCRdb fed the 5' RACE reads into MiXCR, producing one record per CDR3 protein. Found here are hundreds of thousands of distinct CDR3 sequences, 20% to 25% of them singletons; the top ten hold 4.3%. A further study also used this sample, focusing on T cells expressing NK-cell markers.

The sequenced material came from PBMCs. The receptors were gathered from a woman under 30 in good health.

The chain couples TRBV20-1 to TRBJ1-1, with 10 bases aligning to TRBD1. The V gene end was trimmed by 4 bases and the J gene end by 8 bases; junction bases not matched to a gene: 10. Germline V CDR1 and CDR2: DFQATT, SNEGSKA (reference sequence). CDR3 length: 14 amino acids. In DNA, the CDR3 is TGCAGTGCTATTGGAGGGGGGACAGGGGCGGAAGCTTTCTTT. Protein: CSAIGGGTGAEAFF.

The J gene is TRBJ2-1, the V gene TRBV24-1, with D hard to call. This CDR3 comprises 14 residues. Trimming removed 6 bases at V and 0 bases at J, with 8 bases between. The germline V gene has CDR1 KGHDR and CDR2 SFDVKD. Here the CDR3 reads CATSSTNSYNEQFF. The CDR3 DNA reads TGTGCCACCAGTTCCACCAACTCCTACAATGAGCAGTTCTTC.

The V call is TRBV10-3, the J call TRBJ2-7; no definite D call. The CDR3 contains 13 residues. V was shortened by 4 bases and J by 6 bases, with 13 bases between the two germline ends. In germline, CDR1 is ENHRY, CDR2 SYGVKD. The DNA for the CDR3 is TGTGCCATCAGTGCTATTTCAGCTAGCGAGCAGTACTTC. Encoded protein: CAISAISASEQYF.

The V call is TRBV3-1, the J call TRBJ2-3; 7 bases are shared with TRBD2. The germline CDR1 and CDR2 sequences are LGHDT and YNNKEL (reference sequence). V was pared by 1 base and J by 13 bases, with 5 bases of the junction left unmatched. CDR3 length equals 12 residues. CDR3: CASSQGVSGEYF. The CDR3 bases are TGTGCCAGCAGCCAAGGGGTGAGCGGGGAGTATTTT.

This clonotype was found many times. The gene calls are TRBV6-5 and TRBJ2-5; the match to TRBD2 covers 7 bases. This CDR3 comprises 14 residues. Per germline, CDR1 MNHEY and CDR2 SVGAGI. V dropped 2 bases and J dropped 3; count of bases not matched to a gene: 3. In DNA form, the CDR3 reads TGTGCCAGCAGTTACGGTACTAGCGAAGAGACCCAGTACTTC. Translation gives CASSYGTSEETQYF.

This clonotype was recorded at least ten times. The rearrangement uses TRBV9 and TRBJ2-1; 9 bases are shared with TRBD2. The CDR3 extends over 15 amino acids. CDR1 SGDLS and CDR2 YYNGEE come from the germline V gene. Trimming removed 0 bases from V and 4 bases from J; junction bases left unmatched: 2. CDR3 protein: CASSVGTSEYNEQFF. For the CDR3, the DNA is TGTGCCAGCAGCGTAGGGACTAGCGAGTACAATGAGCAGTTCTTC. Full variable domain (remainder filled in from reference TRBV9 and TRBJ2-1): DSGVTQTPKHLITATGQRVTLRCSPRSGDLSVYWYQQSLDQGLQFLIQYYNGEERAKGNILERFSAQQFPDLHSELNLSSLELGDSALYFCASSVGTSEYNEQFFGPGTRLTVL.

This clonotype was detected only a few times. This chain connects TRBV7-2 to TRBJ1-1; D possibly corresponds to TRBD1 (6 bases). Trimming took off 8 bases at V and 6 bases at J, with 16 bases between the two ends. CDR3 length equals 13 residues. CDR1 and CDR2 (germline): SGHTA, FQGNSA. For the CDR3, the DNA is TGTGCCAGCCGCGTTGCGGGGGCGCCTGAAGCTTTCTTT. It encodes CASRVAGAPEAFF.

The chain carries TRBV6-4 and TRBJ2-1; D gene unclear. The CDR3 sequence is 15 residues long. The germline V gene encodes CDR1 MRHNA and CDR2 SNTAGT. Trimming took 1 base from V and 5 from J, leaving 12 bases between them. CDR3 sequence reads: CASSDYRILHNEQFF. Here the CDR3 DNA reads TGTGCCAGCAGTGACTACCGGATTCTCCACAATGAGCAGTTCTTC.

The CDR3 DNA sequence: TGTGCCAGCAGCCCGAAGAGATACGAGCAGTACTTC. Its protein product is CASSPKRYEQYF. The V call is TRBV7-2, the J call TRBJ2-7; no definite D call. This CDR3 contains 12 residues. From germline, CDR1 is SGHTA and CDR2 FQGNSA. Trimming removed 5 bases from V and 4 bases from J, with 9 bases in between.

The J gene is TRBJ2-1, the V gene TRBV10-3; 11 nucleotides align to TRBD2. The CDR3 covers 15 residues. V trimming: 6 bases; J trimming: 4 bases; junction bases outside the gene matches: 5. CDR1 and CDR2 (germline): ENHRY, SYGVKD. Written as DNA, the CDR3 is TGTGCCATCAGACAGGGACTAGCGGATTACAATGAGCAGTTCTTC. Protein product: CAIRQGLADYNEQFF.

This chain joins TRBV7-3 and TRBJ2-1; 11 bases match TRBD1. The trim removed 1 base at V and 2 bases at J, leaving 1 base unmatched. The CDR3 contains 16 residues. Germline lookup yields CDR1 SGHTA and CDR2 FQGTGA. The CDR3 DNA is TGTGCCAGCAGCTTAAGGGGACAGGGGGCCTACAATGAGCAGTTCTTC. Amino acid sequence: CASSLRGQGAYNEQFF.

The rearrangement uses TRBV7-9 and TRBJ1-1; the D gene is possibly TRBD1 (5 bases). Trimming shortened V by 0 bases and J by 7 bases, and 9 bases separated the two germline ends. This CDR3 is built from 13 residues. Germline values: CDR1 SEHNR, CDR2 FQNEAQ (reference sequence). The CDR3 is CASSLAGGDEAFF. CDR3 DNA: TGTGCCAGCAGCTTAGCCGGGGGGGATGAAGCTTTCTTT.

The chain combines TRBV5-1 with TRBJ1-6, with D unresolved. The CDR3 extends over 16 amino acids. The V and J ends lost 5 bases and 9 bases respectively, with 21 bases between them. Looked up from germline, CDR1 is SGHRS and CDR2 is YFSETQ. CDR3 DNA sequence: TGCGCCAGCAGTTTGTACAGCGGTTCAGGAGGTTCACCCCTCCACTTT. The encoded protein is CASSLYSGSGGSPLHF.